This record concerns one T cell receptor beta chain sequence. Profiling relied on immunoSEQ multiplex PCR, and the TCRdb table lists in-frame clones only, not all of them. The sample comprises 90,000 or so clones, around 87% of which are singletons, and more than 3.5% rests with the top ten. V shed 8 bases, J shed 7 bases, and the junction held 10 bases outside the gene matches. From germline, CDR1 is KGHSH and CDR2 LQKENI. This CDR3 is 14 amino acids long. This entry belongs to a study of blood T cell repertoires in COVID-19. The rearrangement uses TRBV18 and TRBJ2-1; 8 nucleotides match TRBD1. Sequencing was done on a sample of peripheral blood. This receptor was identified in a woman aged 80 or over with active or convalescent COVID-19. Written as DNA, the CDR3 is TGTGCCAGCCAAGACAGGGGAAGAGGGAATGAGCAGTTCTTC. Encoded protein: CASQDRGRGNEQFF.